Listed below are T cell receptor beta chains from one sample, sequenced in a study of memory CD8 T cells in hepatitis C reinfection. Measured with immunoSEQ multiplex PCR; TCRdb has only the in-frame clones, and not every one. Among about 200 clones listed, 50% to 75% were seen once. Sequencing was performed on HCV tetramer-positive CD8+ T cells sorted from blood. These receptors originate from a man in his fifties with hepatitis C virus infection. CDR3s include the opening cysteine and the closing phenylalanine or tryptophan. The order of the fields is D gene, V gene, J gene, clone size, CDR3 protein, CDR3 DNA. The D gene is left open where the match is weak. Clone sizes are given selectively: once, few, many, or a class where the clone is expanded.

.	TRBV7-7	TRBJ1-1	.	CASSDNQGHSVDTEAFF	TGTGCCAGCAGTGATAACCAAGGACACTCCGTCGACACTGAAGCTTTCTTT
TRBD2	TRBV28	TRBJ2-3	.	CASSSVVSGRVDGRAADTQYF	TGTGCCAGCAGCTCCGTTGTTAGTGGTAGAGTGGACGGGAGGGCCGCGGATACGCAGTATTTT
TRBD1	TRBV6-5	TRBJ2-2	.	CASSYPDRGKHRGAVF	TGTGCCAGCAGTTACCCAGACAGGGGTAAACACCGGGGAGCTGTTTTT
TRBD2	TRBV5-3	TRBJ2-7	.	CARSPPGREATPPLYF	TGTGCCAGAAGCCCCCCTGGGCGGGAGGCCACCCCCCCCCTGTACTTC
TRBD2	TRBV28	TRBJ2-7	.	CASSHQPGLVYSYEQYF	TGTGCCAGCAGTCATCAACCGGGACTAGTGTACTCCTACGAGCAGTACTTC
.	TRBV30	TRBJ1-1	.	CAWGHLKGIYMNTEAFF	TGTGCCTGGGGACACCTCAAAGGGATATATATGAACACTGAAGCTTTCTTT
TRBD2	TRBV6-1	TRBJ2-7	hyperexpanded	CASSDPLAGGNEQYF	TGTGCCAGCAGCGATCCCCTAGCGGGAGGAAATGAGCAGTACTTC
.	TRBV9	TRBJ1-1	.	CASSGGGQRETEAFF	TGTGCCAGCAGCGGAGGAGGACAGAGGGAAACTGAAGCTTTCTTT
.	TRBV4-2	TRBJ1-2	.	CASSQEAEGAPYGYTF	TGTGCCAGCAGCCAAGAGGCGGAGGGCGCGCCCTATGGCTACACCTTC
TRBD2	TRBV19	TRBJ2-2	large	CASSSGLGISNTGELFF	TGTGCCAGTAGCTCGGGACTAGGTATCTCGAACACCGGGGAGCTGTTTTTT
.	TRBV27	TRBJ2-7	hyperexpanded	CASSLGTQTYEQYF	TGTGCCAGCAGTCTCGGGACTCAAACCTACGAGCAGTACTTC
TRBD1	TRBV27	TRBJ1-4	.	CASTPTGGGWEKLFF	TGTGCCAGCACTCCTACAGGGGGTGGATGGGAAAAACTGTTTTTT
TRBD2	TRBV4-2	TRBJ2-2	.	CASSQEVAGGTNTGELFF	TGTGCCAGCAGCCAAGAAGTAGCGGGAGGCACGAACACCGGGGAGCTGTTTTTT
TRBD2	TRBV28	TRBJ2-5	.	CASSLLVAGGPQETQYF	TGTGCCAGCAGTTTATTAGTAGCGGGAGGGCCCCAAGAGACCCAGTACTTC
TRBD2	TRBV30	TRBJ2-2	.	CAWSVPSSGSRGGELFF	TGTGCCTGGAGTGTACCGTCTAGCGGGAGCAGGGGCGGGGAGCTGTTTTTT
.	TRBV19	TRBJ1-4	large	CASSIPGHWEKLFF	TGTGCCAGTAGTATCCCCGGACACTGGGAAAAACTGTTTTTT
TRBD1	TRBV4-3	TRBJ2-7	.	CASSQEPGGAGGSYEQYF	TGCGCCAGCAGCCAAGAGCCAGGGGGCGCAGGGGGTAGCTACGAGCAGTACTTC
.	TRBV28	TRBJ2-7	.	CASSLPGTQSPGF	TGTGCCAGCAGTTTACCCGGAACTCAATCTCCAGGCTTC